This passage covers 27 T cell receptor beta chains from one sample sequenced in a study of T cell responses to AZD1222 COVID-19 vaccine (dated by TCRdb to the early 2020s). Receptors were amplified or captured by the immunoSEQ multiplex PCR assay. TCRdb carries this immuneACCESS record with in-frame sequences only. Its versions omit some clonotypes, under half of them owing to an unresolved V gene in the studies checked, with the rest unexplained. This sample comprises 85,000 to 90,000 clones, about nine tenths of them detected only once. Around 3% of the sample rests with the top ten. The sample's time point label, in plain terms: baseline before first vaccination. This specimen consisted of peripheral blood, obtained on day 0 of AZD1222 vaccination. The source is an adult in good health.

The chain has TRBV7-2 and TRBJ2-1; 8 nucleotides align to TRBD2. This CDR3 comprises 15 residues. V shed 4 bases and J 4 bases; nucleotides not matched to a gene: 6. Germline CDR1 and CDR2: SGHTA and FQGNSA. CDR3 in amino acids: CASSSGLAAYNEQFF. CDR3 nucleotides: TGTGCCAGCAGCTCAGGACTAGCAGCATACAATGAGCAGTTCTTC.

The genes are TRBV7-2 and TRBJ2-7; the D gene is possibly TRBD2 (6 bases). With 1 base removed from V and 2 bases from J, the gap between germline ends came to 15 bases. The germline gives CDR1 SGHTA, CDR2 FQGNSA. The CDR3 has 16 residues. Written as DNA, the CDR3 is TGTGCCAGCAGCTTAGTTGGGGGACTCACACCCTACGAGCAGTACTTC. Protein: CASSLVGGLTPYEQYF.

The rearrangement links TRBV11-3 to TRBJ1-2; the D gene is possibly TRBD1 (5 bases). The CDR3 is 15 amino acids. With 5 bases removed from V and 0 bases from J, the gap between germline ends came to 13 bases. CDR1 and CDR2 from the germline V gene are SGHNT and YENEEA. The CDR3 bases are TGTGCCAGCAGCCCGAGACAGAGTTCTAACTATGGCTACACCTTC. This encodes CASSPRQSSNYGYTF.

This chain connects TRBV10-1 to TRBJ1-5, with unresolved D. Trimming left V 11 bases short and J 4 bases short, with 9 bases between. Germline V lookup: CDR1 WNHNN, CDR2 SYGVQD (reference sequence). CDR3 length: 11 amino acids. CDR3: CAARGNQPQHF. The CDR3 nucleotides are TGCGCCGCCAGAGGGAATCAGCCCCAGCATTTT.

This chain uses TRBV5-1 with TRBJ1-1, with a possible D match to TRBD1 (6 bases). This CDR3 spans 13 amino acids. Per germline, CDR1 SGHRS and CDR2 YFSETQ. Trimming removed 4 bases from V and 1 base from J, with 8 bases in between. Here the CDR3 reads CASSAQGNTEAFF. DNA of the CDR3: TGCGCCAGCAGCGCACAGGGGAACACTGAAGCTTTCTTT.

J is TRBJ2-1 and V is TRBV29-1; D is possibly TRBD2 (6 bases). The CDR3 runs 13 residues. Germline CDR1 SQVTM, CDR2 ANQGSEA. CDR3 nucleotides: TGCAGACCTGGTGGAGAAGCGGGCAATGAGCAGTTCTTC. Encoded protein: CRPGGEAGNEQFF.

V and J are TRBV7-6 and TRBJ2-2; D uncertain. CDR1 and CDR2 (germline): SGHVS, FNYEAQ. This CDR3 comprises 13 residues. V lost 7 bases and J lost 5, with 11 bases in between. Here the CDR3 reads CASTPSGTGELFF. CDR3 nucleotide sequence: TGTGCCAGCACCCCGTCCGGGACCGGGGAGCTGTTTTTT.

V and J are TRBV6-5 and TRBJ2-7, with TRBD2 matching 14 bases. The CDR3 runs to 15 residues. V was pared by 6 bases and J by 6 bases, with 7 bases of the junction left unmatched. The germline CDR1 and CDR2 sequences are MNHEY and SVGAGI. CDR3 coding DNA: TGTGCCAGCAGGGGGACTAGCGGGAGTTCGCCCGAGCAGTACTTC. Its protein product is CASRGTSGSSPEQYF.

This rearrangement joins TRBV6-6 to TRBJ2-2; 7 bases match TRBD1. Germline V lookup: CDR1 MNHNY, CDR2 SVGAGI (reference sequence). This CDR3 is 16 amino acids long. Unmatched junction bases numbered 8, after V lost 6 bases and J lost 1 base. The CDR3, as DNA: TGTGCCAGCAGACTCCGTAGACAGGGGAACACCGGGGAGCTGTTTTTT. Amino acids: CASRLRRQGNTGELFF.

This clone has a single count. The rearrangement links TRBV12-5 to TRBJ2-7; no clear D. V was cut by 4 bases and J by 3 bases, with 10 bases left in between. The CDR3 runs 13 residues. Germline loops: CDR1 LGHNT, CDR2 FRNRAP. The CDR3 loop is CASGSPSFYEQYF. The CDR3, as DNA: TGTGCTAGTGGTTCCCCATCGTTCTACGAGCAGTACTTC.

This chain connects TRBV5-1 to TRBJ2-5, with D possibly matching TRBD2 (5 bases). The CDR3 extends over 15 amino acids. Germline CDR1 and CDR2: SGHRS and YFSETQ. V was pared by 0 bases and J by 3 bases, with 12 bases between. The CDR3: CASSLVPSQEETQYF. The CDR3 DNA sequence: TGCGCCAGCAGCTTGGTGCCTAGCCAAGAAGAGACCCAGTACTTC.

The chain employs TRBV27 and TRBJ1-1, with D perhaps TRBD1 (6 bases). CDR1 and CDR2 (germline): MNHEY, SMNVEV (reference sequence). This CDR3 has 14 residues. V was pared by 0 bases and J by 3 bases, with 8 bases between. The CDR3 DNA is TGTGCCAGCAGTTTATCACGGGGGCACACTGAAGCTTTCTTT. Residues: CASSLSRGHTEAFF.

This clone was picked up one time. The chain is built from TRBV7-9 and TRBJ2-7; 11 bases are shared with TRBD1. This CDR3 is 16 amino acids long. Trimming cost V 5 bases and J 4 bases; bases outside gene matches: 10. Germline CDR1 reads SEHNR; CDR2 reads FQNEAQ (reference sequence). Written as DNA, the CDR3 is TGTGCCAGCAGCCCAATGCAGGACAGGGGGCCGTACGAGCAGTACTTC. Protein: CASSPMQDRGPYEQYF.

The chain has TRBV6-5 and TRBJ2-5; D is unclear. The length of the CDR3 is 12 residues. Trimming left V 7 bases short and J 1 base short, with 7 bases between. In germline, CDR1 is MNHEY, CDR2 SVGAGI. The CDR3: CASTGSQETQYF. CDR3 sequence (DNA): TGTGCCAGCACAGGCAGCCAAGAGACCCAGTACTTC.

This chain joins TRBV3-1 (or the pseudogene TRBV3-2) and TRBJ2-5; no reliable D call. The germline V gene encodes CDR1 LGHDT and CDR2 YNNKEL (reference sequence). This CDR3 region has 13 residues. Trimming removed 1 base from V and 5 bases from J, with 8 bases in between. The CDR3 DNA follows: TGTGCCAGCAGCCAAGGGACCCACGAGACCCAGTACTTC. Translating gives CASSQGTHETQYF.

This rearrangement joins TRBV6-5 to TRBJ2-1, with no clear D. The CDR3 length is 13 residues. V gave up 5 bases and J gave up 8 bases, with 13 bases separating them. CDR1 and CDR2 (germline): MNHEY, SVGAGI. The CDR3 sequence: CASSPLPLDEQFF. DNA for the CDR3: TGTGCCAGCAGTCCCCTCCCCTTAGATGAGCAGTTCTTC.

The CDR3 sequence is CASTADPMGKNIQYF. Here the CDR3 DNA reads TGTGCCAGCACCGCCGATCCAATGGGCAAAAACATTCAGTACTTC. The chain carries TRBV2 and TRBJ2-4; D is uncertain. This CDR3 region has 15 residues. V lost 7 bases and J lost 3, with 16 bases in between. Germline lookup yields CDR1 SNHLY and CDR2 FYNNEI.

This chain uses TRBV19 with TRBJ1-5, with a possible D match to TRBD1 (5 bases). Germline assignment: CDR1 LNHDA and CDR2 SQIVND (reference sequence). The length of the CDR3 is 16 residues. Trimming took 0 bases from V and 0 from J, leaving 9 bases between them. CDR3 in DNA: TGTGCCAGTAGTATAGACCGGGGCACTAGCAATCAGCCCCAGCATTTT. Translation gives CASSIDRGTSNQPQHF.

The chain recombines TRBV7-9 with TRBJ2-7; a possible D gene is TRBD1 (6 bases). Germline V gene data show CDR1 as SEHNR and CDR2 as FQNEAQ (reference sequence). This CDR3 is 13 amino acids long. Trimming stripped 3 bases from V and 2 bases from J, with 8 bases between. CDR3 protein: CASSFGDTYEQYF. The CDR3 coding sequence is TGTGCCAGCAGCTTCGGGGACACCTACGAGCAGTACTTC.

V and J are TRBV6-5 and TRBJ2-7; D unresolved. The V end was cut by 2 bases, the J end by 2 bases, with 7 bases between. The CDR3 has 13 amino acids. Germline CDR1 MNHEY, CDR2 SVGAGI. The CDR3 protein is CASSYSSAYEQYF. As DNA, the CDR3 is TGTGCCAGCAGTTACAGCTCCGCCTACGAGCAGTACTTC.

This chain links TRBV3-1 (or the pseudogene TRBV3-2) with TRBJ2-7; unclear D gene. The V gene lost 4 bases and the J gene lost 1 base, with 11 bases spanning the gap. CDR1 is LGHDT and CDR2 is YNNKEL in the germline V gene (reference sequence). CDR3 size: 14 residues. Written as DNA, the CDR3 is TGTGCCAGCAGCCCCTCGCACCAGTCCTACGAGCAGTACTTC. Its translation: CASSPSHQSYEQYF.

V and J are TRBV4-1 and TRBJ1-3; 8 bases fit TRBD1. V shed 0 bases and J 1 base; nucleotides not matched to a gene: 5. The CDR3 runs 17 residues. The germline CDR1 and CDR2 sequences are MGHRA and YSYEKL. CDR3: CASSQEIGTGSGNTIYF. The CDR3 region has the DNA TGCGCCAGCAGCCAAGAGATAGGGACAGGATCTGGAAACACCATATATTTT.

The V and J genes are TRBV7-2 and TRBJ2-7; 7 bases match TRBD2. CDR3 size: 15 residues. The ends lost 5 bases at V and 2 bases at J; junction bases unmatched: 9. Germline V CDR1 and CDR2: SGHTA, FQGNSA. The CDR3 region has the DNA TGTGCCAGCAGCGGAGGGGCTAGCGGAGCCTACGAGCAGTACTTC. It specifies CASSGGASGAYEQYF.

The J gene is TRBJ2-7, the V gene TRBV30; a weak D match, TRBD1 (6 bases). The V end lost 0 bases, the J end lost 3 bases, and 9 bases lay between the germline ends. Germline CDR1 reads GTSNPN; CDR2 reads SVGIG (reference sequence). The CDR3 is 13 residues long. CDR3 sequence reads: CAWSVPGVYEQYF. CDR3 nucleotides: TGTGCCTGGAGTGTGCCAGGGGTCTACGAGCAGTACTTC.

This chain uses TRBV21-1 with TRBJ1-2; the table's D call TRBD1 went unverified against the DNA. TRBV21-1 is a pseudogene segment. The CDR3 contains 16 residues. The CDR3 DNA sequence: TGTGCCAGCAGCAAAGGAAGTAGGACAGCAAACTATGGCTACACCTTC. This codes for CASSKGSRTANYGYTF.

The genes are TRBV19 and TRBJ2-7; D unresolved. CDR1 and CDR2 (germline): LNHDA, SQIVND (reference sequence). The CDR3 sequence is 16 residues long. Trimming stripped 3 bases from V and 1 base from J, with 16 bases between. The CDR3, as DNA: TGTGCCAGTAGTATCCGGCCGAGTTATGGGTCCTACGAGCAGTACTTC. It yields the protein CASSIRPSYGSYEQYF. Full variable domain (rest looked up from reference TRBV19 and TRBJ2-7): DGGITQSPKYLFRKEGQNVTLSCEQNLNHDAMYWYRQDPGQGLRLIYYSQIVNDFQKGDIAEGYSVSREKKESFPLTVTSAQKNPTAFYLCASSIRPSYGSYEQYFGPGTRLTVT.

This clone was seen a few times. The CDR3 DNA follows: TGCGCCAGCAGCTTGGGAGGGGCCAGTCAGCCCCAGCATTTT. Translated: CASSLGGASQPQHF. The V gene is TRBV5-1, the J gene TRBJ1-5, with D maybe TRBD1 (5 bases). Trimming removed 0 bases at V and 6 bases at J, with 10 bases between. Germline CDR1 and CDR2: SGHRS and YFSETQ. The CDR3 consists of 14 residues.